Included here is one T cell receptor beta chain sequence, with context. The data derive from a study of shared clonotypes between healthy human individuals. Germline V gives CDR1 SGHAT, CDR2 FQNNGV. This CDR3 is built from 15 residues. Trimming took 1 base from V and 4 from J, leaving 13 bases between them. TCRdb's copy holds only in-frame clones and misses some; the assay was immunoSEQ multiplex PCR. This table holds over 950,000 clones, around three quarters found once. The receptor was isolated from a man younger than 35 in good health. Some clones in this sample may be carry-over from other donors' samples. The chain combines TRBV11-2 with TRBJ2-5; tentative D call: TRBD2 (7 bases). The sequencing input was memory CD4+ T cells from PBMCs. Specified subset: CD45RA-negative fraction. The CDR3 sequence: CASSLGGGVGETQYF. The DNA for the CDR3 is TGTGCCAGCAGCTTAGGGGGGGGCGTTGGAGAGACCCAGTACTTC.